This note documents a single TCR beta chain sequence. The data belong to a study of T cells after yellow fever vaccination. Across the whole study: The SMART-Seq v4 Ultra Low Input method served to prepare the low-cell-number fractions.

Synthesis of TCR cDNA relied on 5'RACE template switching, which attached a universal primer site and UMIs. TCRdb analysed the 5' RACE reads with MiXCR anew, one entry per CDR3 protein. In the table there are some 350,000 distinct CDR3 sequences, 6.2% of which are singletons. Germline V gives CDR1 SQVTM, CDR2 ANQGSEA. Trimming removed 2 bases at V and 4 bases at J, with 8 bases between. The CDR3 extends over 12 amino acids. Source: PBMCs, taken 5 days after the yellow fever booster vaccination. The chain uses TRBV29-1 and TRBJ2-5; D unclear. This TCR was sampled from a man in his thirties or forties who received the YFV17D yellow fever vaccine. The CDR3 loop reads CSVESPGETQYF. The CDR3, as DNA: TGCAGCGTTGAAAGCCCAGGAGAGACCCAGTACTTC.